The rows below give T cell receptor beta chains drawn from one sample of a study of blood T cells in healthy people across ages. TCRdb recomputed calls from the 5' RACE reads with MiXCR, one row per CDR3 protein. The sample lists roughly 1,700,000 distinct CDR3 sequences; roughly 30% were seen once. The sequenced sample consisted of blood. These receptors all stem from a woman in her 30s in good health. Both conserved end residues are part of each CDR3. A D gene is named only where the DNA matches it firmly. Clone size is given for some rows only: seen once, a few or many times, or a class if the clone is expanded.

clone size	D gene	V gene	J gene	CDR3 DNA	CDR3 protein
NA	NA	TRBV12-3/TRBV12-4	TRBJ2-5	TGTGCCAGCAGACCATGGGGGAGCGGACAAGAGACCCAGTACTTC	CASRPWGSGQETQYF
few	NA	TRBV9	TRBJ1-6	TGTGCCAGCAGCGTAGGATCGGGGGGGAGAGACAATTCACCCCTCCACTTT	CASSVGSGGRDNSPLHF
NA	NA	TRBV5-1	TRBJ1-1	TGCGCCAACAGTAGTCAGCGGGACACTGAAGCTTTCTTT	CANSSQRDTEAFF
many	NA	TRBV7-7	TRBJ2-5	TGTGCCAGCAGCTTAGCCGGGCGGGCGACCCAGTACTTC	CASSLAGRATQYF
NA	NA	TRBV7-9	TRBJ1-1	TGTGCCACCCTAGGGGCAGACATGAACACTGAAGCTTTCTTT	CATLGADMNTEAFF
NA	NA	TRBV20-1	TRBJ1-2	TGCAGTGCTAGAGCTGTACACGGCTACACCTTC	CSARAVHGYTF
NA	TRBD2	TRBV4-1	TRBJ2-7	TGCGCCAGCAGCCAAGATTTGGGGGGGGAATTCTACGAGCAGTACTTC	CASSQDLGGEFYEQYF
few	NA	TRBV5-1	TRBJ2-3	TGCGCCAGCAGCTTGGAGTCGGGGCCCTACACAGATACGCAGTATTTT	CASSLESGPYTDTQYF
few	TRBD1	TRBV9	TRBJ1-1	TGTGCCAGCAGCGCCCGGGGGGACAGGGGCACTGAAGCTTTCTTT	CASSARGDRGTEAFF
NA	NA	TRBV5-1	TRBJ1-1	TGCGCCAGCAGAGGGGCGATCGAGAACACTGAAGCTTTCTTT	CASRGAIENTEAFF
NA	TRBD1	TRBV2	TRBJ2-4	TGTACCAGCAGAGCTCAGACAGGGGCGAACATTCAGTACTTC	CTSRAQTGANIQYF
few	NA	TRBV20-1	TRBJ1-2	TGCAGTGCCTTAGTGAGGGACGGAAACTATGGCTACACCTTC	CSALVRDGNYGYTF
once	TRBD2	TRBV6-5	TRBJ2-3	TGTGCCAGCACCCCGGTGGTCGGGAGGGCCGGAGATACGCAGTATTTT	CASTPVVGRAGDTQYF
NA	TRBD2	TRBV9	TRBJ2-7	TGTGCCAGCAGCGTGCAAAGCGGGAGTACCGAGCAGTACTTC	CASSVQSGSTEQYF
once	NA	TRBV6-5	TRBJ1-6	TGTGCCAGCAGTTACTCGATTCGGACCGTCGGTTCACCCCTCCACTTT	CASSYSIRTVGSPLHF
many	NA	TRBV6-2/TRBV6-3	TRBJ2-5	TGTGCCAGCAGTTACACGAGGACTGCGCAAGAGACCCAGTACTTC	CASSYTRTAQETQYF
few	NA	TRBV5-1	TRBJ2-7	TGCGCCAGCAGCTTGTGGGGGCTCTACGAGCAGTACTTC	CASSLWGLYEQYF
NA	TRBD2	TRBV29-1	TRBJ2-7	TGCAGCGTCCGTATCTTTAGCGGGGTCTCCTACGAGCAGTACTTC	CSVRIFSGVSYEQYF
NA	NA	TRBV20-1	TRBJ1-5	TGCAGTGCTAGTTTAGTAGGAGGAGGCAATCAGCCCCAGCATTTT	CSASLVGGGNQPQHF
NA	TRBD2	TRBV6-1	TRBJ2-3	TGTGCCAGCAGCGTTACTAGCGGGGGCTACACAGATACGCAGTATTTT	CASSVTSGGYTDTQYF
NA	TRBD1	TRBV5-1	TRBJ1-1	TGCGCCAGCAGCTCCAAAGCAGGGGGCGGAACTGAAGCTTTCTTT	CASSSKAGGGTEAFF
NA	NA	TRBV4-3	TRBJ2-7	TGCGCCAGCAGCCTAGAGTTTCCCGGCCGTTACGAGCAGTACTTC	CASSLEFPGRYEQYF
few	TRBD1	TRBV3-1	TRBJ1-2	TGTGCCAGCAGCCAACGACAGGGTGGAGGCTACACCTTC	CASSQRQGGGYTF
NA	TRBD2	TRBV10-3	TRBJ2-5	TGTGCCATCAGCCTGGGACTAGCGGGATTAGAGACCCAGTACTTC	CAISLGLAGLETQYF
NA	NA	TRBV28	TRBJ1-2	TGTGCCACCACACGGGGGATTGGCTACACCTTC	CATTRGIGYTF
many	TRBD2	TRBV2	TRBJ2-3	TGTGCCAGCATGATGGGACTAGCGGGGGATACGCAGTATTTT	CASMMGLAGDTQYF
few	TRBD2	TRBV12-3/TRBV12-4	TRBJ2-3	TGTGCCAGCAGTATAACTAGCGGGAGCACAGATACGCAGTATTTT	CASSITSGSTDTQYF
NA	NA	TRBV28	TRBJ2-1	TGTGCCAGCAGCATTATGCGAATCGGGTACAACAATGAGCAGTTCTTC	CASSIMRIGYNNEQFF
few	TRBD2	TRBV29-1	TRBJ2-7	TGCAGCGTTTGGGGCAAGAGCGGGAGGGACTACGAGCAGTACTTC	CSVWGKSGRDYEQYF
few	NA	TRBV20-1	TRBJ2-1	TGCAGTGCTAGATCCGCAAGCCTCAATGAGCAGTTCTTC	CSARSASLNEQFF
many	TRBD1	TRBV29-1	TRBJ2-7	TGCAGCGTCGGGACAGGGGAAACGGGGGAGCAGTACTTC	CSVGTGETGEQYF
NA	TRBD2	TRBV12-3/TRBV12-4	TRBJ2-3	TGTGCCAGCAGATTTAGCGGGAGCGGGGGGAGCACAGATACGCAGTATTTT	CASRFSGSGGSTDTQYF
NA	NA	TRBV5-6	TRBJ1-5	TGTGCCAGCAGCTCACAGGATAGAGGTACCAATCAGCCCCAGCATTTT	CASSSQDRGTNQPQHF
few	NA	TRBV5-4	TRBJ1-6	TGTGCCAGCAGCTTGGGCGGGGCACCCCTCCACTTT	CASSLGGAPLHF
NA	TRBD2	TRBV20-1	TRBJ2-1	TGCAGTGCTCCCCCGAGCGGGGGGCTCAATGAGCAGTTCTTC	CSAPPSGGLNEQFF
NA	NA	TRBV30	TRBJ2-1	TGTGCCTGGAGTTCGCCTCGCGGACACAATGAGCAGTTCTTC	CAWSSPRGHNEQFF
NA	NA	TRBV9	TRBJ2-2	TGTGCCAGCAGCCCCCGCGGAGACGCGAACACCGGGGAGCTGTTTTTT	CASSPRGDANTGELFF